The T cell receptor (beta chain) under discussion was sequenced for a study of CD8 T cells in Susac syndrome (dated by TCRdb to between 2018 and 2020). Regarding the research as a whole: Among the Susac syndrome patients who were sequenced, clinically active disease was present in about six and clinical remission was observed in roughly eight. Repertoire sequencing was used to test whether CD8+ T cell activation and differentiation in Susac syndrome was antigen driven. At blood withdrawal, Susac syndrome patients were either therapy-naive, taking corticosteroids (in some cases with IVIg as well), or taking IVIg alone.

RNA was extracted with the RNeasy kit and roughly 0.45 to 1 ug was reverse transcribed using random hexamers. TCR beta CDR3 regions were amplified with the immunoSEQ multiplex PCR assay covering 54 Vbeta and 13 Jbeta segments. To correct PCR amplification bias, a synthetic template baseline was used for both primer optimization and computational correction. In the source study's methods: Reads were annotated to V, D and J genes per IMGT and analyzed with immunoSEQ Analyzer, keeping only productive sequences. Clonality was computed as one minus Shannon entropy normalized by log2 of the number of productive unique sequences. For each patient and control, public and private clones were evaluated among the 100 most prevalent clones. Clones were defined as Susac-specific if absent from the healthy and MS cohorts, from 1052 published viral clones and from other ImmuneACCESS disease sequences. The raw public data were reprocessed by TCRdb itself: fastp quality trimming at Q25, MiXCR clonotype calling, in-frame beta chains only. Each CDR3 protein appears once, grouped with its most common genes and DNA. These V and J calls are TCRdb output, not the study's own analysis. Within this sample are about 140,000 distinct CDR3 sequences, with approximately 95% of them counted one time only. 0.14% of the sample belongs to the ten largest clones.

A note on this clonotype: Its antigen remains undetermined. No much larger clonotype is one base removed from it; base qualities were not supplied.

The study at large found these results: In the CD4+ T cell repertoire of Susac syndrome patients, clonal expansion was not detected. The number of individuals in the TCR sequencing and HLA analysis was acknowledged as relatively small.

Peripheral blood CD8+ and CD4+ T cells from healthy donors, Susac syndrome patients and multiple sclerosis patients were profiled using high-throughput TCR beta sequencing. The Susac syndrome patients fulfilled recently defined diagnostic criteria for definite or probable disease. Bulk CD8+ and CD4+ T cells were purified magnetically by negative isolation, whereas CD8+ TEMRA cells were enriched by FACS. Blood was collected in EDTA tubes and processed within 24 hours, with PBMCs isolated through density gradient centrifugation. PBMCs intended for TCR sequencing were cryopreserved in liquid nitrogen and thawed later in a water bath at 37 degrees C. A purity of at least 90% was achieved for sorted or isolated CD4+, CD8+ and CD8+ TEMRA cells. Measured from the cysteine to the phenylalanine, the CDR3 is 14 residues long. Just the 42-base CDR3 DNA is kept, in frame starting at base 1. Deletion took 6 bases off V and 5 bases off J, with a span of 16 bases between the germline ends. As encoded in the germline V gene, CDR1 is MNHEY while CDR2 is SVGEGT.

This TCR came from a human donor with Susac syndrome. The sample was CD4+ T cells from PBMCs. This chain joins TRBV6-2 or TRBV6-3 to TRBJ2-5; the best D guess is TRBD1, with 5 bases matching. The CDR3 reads CASREGANWETQYF. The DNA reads TGTGCCAGCAGAGAAGGGGCGAACTGGGAGACCCAGTACTTC.